This TCR beta chain was sequenced during a study of shared clonotypes between healthy human individuals. CDR3 length equals 16 residues. Germline loops: CDR1 SGDLS, CDR2 YYNGEE. After removal of 2 bases from V and 5 bases from J, the junction contained 8 bases not matched to a gene. TCRdb's copy holds only in-frame clones and misses some; the assay was immunoSEQ multiplex PCR. Of more than 1,200,000 clones listed, just under 99% are singletons. Overall study results and limits: Clonotypes shared by all four donors outscored non-shared clonotypes in generation probability. On the whole, naive subsets had larger estimated richness than memory subsets had.

Remarks on this clone: What it binds is unknown.

The donors, healthy adults who were HIV-negative, had experienced no recent acute infections or vaccinations. Sequencing was done on a sample of naive CD4+ T cells sorted from blood. Subset here: CD45RA+ positively selected. The chain joins TRBV9 to TRBJ2-2; 8 bases fit TRBD1. The TCR was taken from a man aged 30 to 45 in good health. The CDR3 here is CASSVAGGIVTGELFF. The CDR3, as DNA: TGTGCCAGCAGCGTCGCAGGGGGCATAGTTACCGGGGAGCTGTTTTTT.